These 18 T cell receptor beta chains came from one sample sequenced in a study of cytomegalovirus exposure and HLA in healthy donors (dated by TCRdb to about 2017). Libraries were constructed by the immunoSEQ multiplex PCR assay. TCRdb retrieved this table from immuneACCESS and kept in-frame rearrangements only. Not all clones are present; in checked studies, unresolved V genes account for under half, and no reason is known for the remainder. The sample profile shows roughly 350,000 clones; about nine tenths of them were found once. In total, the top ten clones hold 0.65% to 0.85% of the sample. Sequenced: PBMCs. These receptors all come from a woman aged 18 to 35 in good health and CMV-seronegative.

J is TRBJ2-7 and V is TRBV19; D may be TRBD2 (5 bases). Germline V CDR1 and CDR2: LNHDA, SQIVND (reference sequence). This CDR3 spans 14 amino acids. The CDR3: CATSPASQSYEQYF. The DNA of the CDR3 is TGTGCAACTTCCCCGGCTAGCCAATCCTACGAGCAGTACTTC.

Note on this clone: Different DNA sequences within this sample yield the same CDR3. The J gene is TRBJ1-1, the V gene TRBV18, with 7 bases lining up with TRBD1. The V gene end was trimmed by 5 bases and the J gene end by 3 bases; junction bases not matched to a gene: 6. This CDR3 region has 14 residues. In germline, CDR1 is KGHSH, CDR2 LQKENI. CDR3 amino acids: CASSTRDRDTEAFF. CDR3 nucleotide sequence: TGTGCCAGCTCAACCCGGGACAGAGACACTGAAGCTTTCTTT.

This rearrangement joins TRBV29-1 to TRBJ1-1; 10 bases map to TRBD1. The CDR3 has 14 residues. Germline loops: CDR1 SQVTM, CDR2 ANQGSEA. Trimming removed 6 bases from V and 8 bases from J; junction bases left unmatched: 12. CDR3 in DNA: TGCAGCGTCCATAGACAGGGGGCTTCCTTGGAAGCTTTCTTT. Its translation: CSVHRQGASLEAFF.

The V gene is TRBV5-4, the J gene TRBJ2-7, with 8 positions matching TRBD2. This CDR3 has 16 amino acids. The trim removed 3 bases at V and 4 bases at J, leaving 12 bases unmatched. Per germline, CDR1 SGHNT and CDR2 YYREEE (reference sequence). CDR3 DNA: TGTGCCAGCAGCTACATAGCGGGACGGGTTCCTTACGAGCAGTACTTC. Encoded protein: CASSYIAGRVPYEQYF.

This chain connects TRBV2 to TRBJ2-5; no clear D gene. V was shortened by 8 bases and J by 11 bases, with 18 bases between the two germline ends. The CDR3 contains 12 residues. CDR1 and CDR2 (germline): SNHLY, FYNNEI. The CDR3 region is CASGTTLGEQYF. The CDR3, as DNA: TGTGCCAGCGGCACGACTTTAGGAGAGCAGTACTTC.

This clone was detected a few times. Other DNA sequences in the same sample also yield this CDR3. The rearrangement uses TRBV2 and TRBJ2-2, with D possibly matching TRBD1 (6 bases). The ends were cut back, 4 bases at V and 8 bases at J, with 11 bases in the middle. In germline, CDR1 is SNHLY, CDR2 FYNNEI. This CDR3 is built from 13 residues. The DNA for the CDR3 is TGTGCCAGCAGTGCGTCAGGGACAGGGGAGCTGTTTTTT. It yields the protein CASSASGTGELFF. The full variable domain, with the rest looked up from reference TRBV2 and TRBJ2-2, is EPEVTQTPSHQVTQMGQEVILRCVPISNHLYFYWYRQILGQKVEFLVSFYNNEISEKSEIFDDQFSVERPDGSNFTLKIRSTKLEDSAMYFCASSASGTGELFFGEGSRLTVL.

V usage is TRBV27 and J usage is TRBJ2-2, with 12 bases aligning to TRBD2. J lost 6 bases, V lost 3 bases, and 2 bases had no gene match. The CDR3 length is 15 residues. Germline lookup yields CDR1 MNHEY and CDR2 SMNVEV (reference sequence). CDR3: CASSLRLAGAGELFF. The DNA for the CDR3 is TGTGCCAGCAGTTTGAGACTAGCGGGAGCCGGGGAGCTGTTTTTT.

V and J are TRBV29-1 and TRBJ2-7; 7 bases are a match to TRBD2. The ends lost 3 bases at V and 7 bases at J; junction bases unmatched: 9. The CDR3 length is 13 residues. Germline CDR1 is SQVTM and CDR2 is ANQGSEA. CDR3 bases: TGCAGCGTTGAGGGGGGGATCGTTGGGGAGCAGTACTTC. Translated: CSVEGGIVGEQYF.

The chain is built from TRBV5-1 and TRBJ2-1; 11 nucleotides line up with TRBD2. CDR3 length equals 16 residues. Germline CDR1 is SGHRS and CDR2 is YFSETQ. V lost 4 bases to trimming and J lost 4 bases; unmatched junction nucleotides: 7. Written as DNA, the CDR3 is TGCGCCAGCAGCGTCCCGGGACTAGCGGCTTACAATGAGCAGTTCTTC. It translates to CASSVPGLAAYNEQFF.

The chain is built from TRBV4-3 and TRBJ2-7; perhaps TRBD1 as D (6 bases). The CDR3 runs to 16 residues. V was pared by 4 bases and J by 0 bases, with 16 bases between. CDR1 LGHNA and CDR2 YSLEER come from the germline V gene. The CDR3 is CASSLHRDKYSYEQYF. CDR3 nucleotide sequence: TGCGCCAGCAGCCTACACCGGGACAAGTACTCCTACGAGCAGTACTTC.

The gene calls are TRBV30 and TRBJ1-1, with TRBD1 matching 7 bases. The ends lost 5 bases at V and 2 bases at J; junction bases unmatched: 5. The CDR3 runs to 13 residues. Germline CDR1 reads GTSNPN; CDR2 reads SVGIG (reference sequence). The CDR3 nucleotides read TGTGCCTGGGCAAGACAGGGAAACACTGAAGCTTTCTTT. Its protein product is CAWARQGNTEAFF.

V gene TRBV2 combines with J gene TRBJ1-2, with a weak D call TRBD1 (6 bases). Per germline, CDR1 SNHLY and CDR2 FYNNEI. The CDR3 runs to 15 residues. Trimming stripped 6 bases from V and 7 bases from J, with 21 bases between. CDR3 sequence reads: CASRVELGTLGGYTF. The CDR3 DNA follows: TGTGCCAGCAGGGTAGAACTCGGGACATTGGGTGGCTACACCTTC. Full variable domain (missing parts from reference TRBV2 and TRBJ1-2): EPEVTQTPSHQVTQMGQEVILRCVPISNHLYFYWYRQILGQKVEFLVSFYNNEISEKSEIFDDQFSVERPDGSNFTLKIRSTKLEDSAMYFCASRVELGTLGGYTFGSGTRLTVV.

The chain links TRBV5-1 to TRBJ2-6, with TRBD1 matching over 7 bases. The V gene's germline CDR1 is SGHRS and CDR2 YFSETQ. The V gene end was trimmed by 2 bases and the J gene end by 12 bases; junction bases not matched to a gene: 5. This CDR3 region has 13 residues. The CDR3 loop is CASSFGTESVLTF. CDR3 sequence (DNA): TGCGCCAGCAGCTTCGGGACAGAGAGCGTCCTGACTTTC.

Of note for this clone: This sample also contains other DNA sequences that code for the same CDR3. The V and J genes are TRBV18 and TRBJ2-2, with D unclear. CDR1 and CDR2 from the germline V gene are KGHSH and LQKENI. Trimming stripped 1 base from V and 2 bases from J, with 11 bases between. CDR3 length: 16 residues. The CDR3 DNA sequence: TGTGCCAGCTCACCACTCGACTCGGCTAACACCGGGGAGCTGTTTTTT. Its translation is CASSPLDSANTGELFF.

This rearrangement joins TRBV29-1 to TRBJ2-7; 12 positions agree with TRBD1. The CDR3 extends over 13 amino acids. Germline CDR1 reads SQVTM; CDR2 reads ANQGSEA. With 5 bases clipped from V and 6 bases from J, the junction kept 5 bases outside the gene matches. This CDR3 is CSVRDRGLAEQYF. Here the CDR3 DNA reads TGCAGCGTTCGGGACAGGGGGCTCGCCGAGCAGTACTTC.

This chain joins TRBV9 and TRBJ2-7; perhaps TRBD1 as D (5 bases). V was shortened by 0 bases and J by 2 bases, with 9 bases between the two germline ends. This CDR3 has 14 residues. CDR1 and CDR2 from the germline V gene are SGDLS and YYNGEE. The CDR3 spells CASSVEGSTYEQYF. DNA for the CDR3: TGTGCCAGCAGCGTAGAGGGGTCGACCTACGAGCAGTACTTC.

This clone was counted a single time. The CDR3 loop reads CASSVYSGGDYEQYF. The CDR3 bases are TGTGCCAGCAGCGTATATAGCGGGGGTGACTACGAGCAGTACTTC. The rearrangement uses TRBV9 and TRBJ2-7, with 9 nucleotides matching TRBD2. The CDR3 has 15 residues. Unmatched junction bases numbered 5, after V lost 1 base and J lost 3 bases. The germline V gene encodes CDR1 SGDLS and CDR2 YYNGEE.

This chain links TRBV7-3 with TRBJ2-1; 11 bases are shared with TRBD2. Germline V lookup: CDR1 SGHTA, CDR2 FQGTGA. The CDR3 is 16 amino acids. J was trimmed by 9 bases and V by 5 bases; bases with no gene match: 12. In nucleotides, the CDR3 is TGTGCCAGCAGCCCCCGCTCGAGTAGCGGGAGGGGTGAGCAGTTCTTC. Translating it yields CASSPRSSSGRGEQFF.